The rows below give T cell receptor delta chains drawn from one sample of a study of human gamma delta and Vdelta1 T cells. Their antigens remain unidentified. TCRdb reran clone calling via CATT on the PCR reads. There are approximately 7,000 delta-chain clones in the sample; 40% occur only once, and around 5.9% lies in the top ten. The sequenced sample was Vdelta1 gamma-delta T cells from blood grown in culture (DOT cells). These TCRs come from a human donor in good health. Each CDR3 is given without its conserved first and last residue. The order of the fields is V gene, D gene, CDR3 protein. D genes are given only for firm matches.

>TRAV29/DV5|.
AASARVDGGYTDKLI
>TRDV1|.
ALGELRNSYGLGTKLI
>TRDV1|.
AQGLYRGTGTDKLI
>TRDV1|TRDD3
ALGERSWYWGIRQKLI
>TRDV1|.
ALGTIPTSWGGGSERKLI
>TRDV1|.
ALGAMRPSLTAQLF
>TRDV1|TRDD2
ALGVLPSFLKPRTYTDKLI
>TRDV1|.
ALGGPGYRSWDTRQMF
>TRDV1|TRDD3
ALGEWGLPWGIRGGYTDKLI
>TRDV1|TRDD3
ALGEQVGWGIPRTDKLI
>TRDV1|TRDD3
ALGEVLRITGGYLFSVDKLI
>TRDV1|TRDD3
ALGNYVTGGSDKFI
>TRDV1|TRDD3
ALGVAVGLGDRRKYTDKLI
>TRDV1|.
ALGIFSRGVSSDKLI
>TRDV1|.
ALGEPRTHGDKLI
>TRDV1|.
ALGDRNPSYGRWRGIPTDKLI
>TRDV1|TRDD3
ALGELSPRSYWGSYFPDKLI
>TRDV1|TRDD3
ALGPTGGYAGTDKLI
>TRDV1|TRDD3
ALGEPFKGVLGDTRTDKLI
>TRDV1|TRDD3
ALGTRSTSSIWGPSATDKHI
>TRDV1|TRDD2
ALGGPSYQYWKLI
>TRDV1|TRDD3
ALGELSATEPSTGGYATDKLI
>TRDV1|.
ALGELYYPPALGPQTAKTRDKLI
>TRDV1|.
ALGELETTLHHSYKQWGIKLI
>TRDV1|TRDD3
ALGPNFRKTPGGRYTDKLI
>TRDV1|.
ALGGPLARAPDKLI
>TRDV1|TRDD3
ALGEGLRWGTPPYTDKLI
>TRDV1|.
ALGELAYTDKLI
>TRDV1|.
ALGDYYGSSRNYKLI
>TRDV1|.
ALGENLGISTDKLI
>TRDV1|TRDD3
ALGVVILGDTVQVTDKLI
>TRDV1|TRDD3
ALGERVRRTTGGYMYTDKLI
>TRDV1|TRDD3
ALGERTLPYWGITDKLI
>TRDV1|TRDD3
ALGPLFFPPTRTGGYWGYTDKPI
>TRDV1|.
ALGEPLPTGRYTDKLI
>TRDV1|TRDD2
ALGLLPTRDTYPVTDKLI
>TRDV1|TRDD3
ALGEGLWRAYSVLGDTRDTDKLI